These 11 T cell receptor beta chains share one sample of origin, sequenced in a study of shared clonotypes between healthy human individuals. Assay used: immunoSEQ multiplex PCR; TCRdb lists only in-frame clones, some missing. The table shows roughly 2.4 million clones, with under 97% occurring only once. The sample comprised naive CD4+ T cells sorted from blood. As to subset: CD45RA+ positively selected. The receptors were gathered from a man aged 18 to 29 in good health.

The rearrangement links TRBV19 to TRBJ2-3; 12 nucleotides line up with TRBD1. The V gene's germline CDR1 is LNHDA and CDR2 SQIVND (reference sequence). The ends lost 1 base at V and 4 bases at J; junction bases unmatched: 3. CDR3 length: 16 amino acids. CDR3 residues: CASSIGGDRGPDTQYF. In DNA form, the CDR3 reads TGTGCCAGTAGTATAGGAGGGGACAGGGGGCCAGATACGCAGTATTTT.

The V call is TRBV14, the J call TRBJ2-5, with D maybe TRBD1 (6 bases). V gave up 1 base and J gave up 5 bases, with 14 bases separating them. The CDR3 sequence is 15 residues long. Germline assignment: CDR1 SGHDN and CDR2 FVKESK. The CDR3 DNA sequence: TGTGCCAGCAGCCAAGTCAGGGGCTTAAGGGAGACCCAGTACTTC. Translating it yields CASSQVRGLRETQYF.

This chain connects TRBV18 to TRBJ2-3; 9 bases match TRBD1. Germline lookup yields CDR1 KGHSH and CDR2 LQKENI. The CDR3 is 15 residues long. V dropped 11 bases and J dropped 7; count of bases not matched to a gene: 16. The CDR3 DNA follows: TGTGCCTCCGACGTGACCGGGACAGGGTCAAATACGCAGTATTTT. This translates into CASDVTGTGSNTQYF.

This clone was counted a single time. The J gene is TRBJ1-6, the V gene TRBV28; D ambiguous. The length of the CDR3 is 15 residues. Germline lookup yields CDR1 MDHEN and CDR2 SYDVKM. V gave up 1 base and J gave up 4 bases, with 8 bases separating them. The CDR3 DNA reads TGTGCCAGCAGTTTATTGGGGTTTTATAATTCACCCCTCCACTTT. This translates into CASSLLGFYNSPLHF.

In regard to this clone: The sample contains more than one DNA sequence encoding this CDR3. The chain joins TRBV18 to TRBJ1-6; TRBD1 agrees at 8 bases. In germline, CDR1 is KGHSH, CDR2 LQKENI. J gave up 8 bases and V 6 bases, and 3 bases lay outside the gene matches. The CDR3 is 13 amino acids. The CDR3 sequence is CASSQDRDSPLHF. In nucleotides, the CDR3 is TGTGCCAGCTCCCAGGACAGGGATTCACCCCTCCACTTT.

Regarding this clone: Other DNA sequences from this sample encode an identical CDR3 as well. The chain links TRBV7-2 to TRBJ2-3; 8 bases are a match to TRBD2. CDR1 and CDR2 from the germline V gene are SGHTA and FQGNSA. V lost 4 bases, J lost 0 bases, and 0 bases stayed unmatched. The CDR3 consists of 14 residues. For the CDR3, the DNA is TGTGCCAGCAGCTCTAGCGGGAGCACAGATACGCAGTATTTT. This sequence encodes CASSSSGSTDTQYF.

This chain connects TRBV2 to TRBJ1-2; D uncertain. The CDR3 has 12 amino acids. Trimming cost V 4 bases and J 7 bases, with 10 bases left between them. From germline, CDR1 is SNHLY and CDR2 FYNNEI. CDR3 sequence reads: CASSVEGFGYTF. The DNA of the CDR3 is TGTGCCAGCAGTGTGGAAGGGTTTGGCTACACCTTC. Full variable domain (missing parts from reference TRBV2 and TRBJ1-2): EPEVTQTPSHQVTQMGQEVILRCVPISNHLYFYWYRQILGQKVEFLVSFYNNEISEKSEIFDDQFSVERPDGSNFTLKIRSTKLEDSAMYFCASSVEGFGYTFGSGTRLTVV.

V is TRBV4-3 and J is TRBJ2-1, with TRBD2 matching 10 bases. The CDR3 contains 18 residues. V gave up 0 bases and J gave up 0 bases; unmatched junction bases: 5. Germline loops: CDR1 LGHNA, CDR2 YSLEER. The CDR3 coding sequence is TGCGCCAGCAGCCAAGAAGCACTAGCGGGACTCTCCTACAATGAGCAGTTCTTC. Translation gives CASSQEALAGLSYNEQFF.

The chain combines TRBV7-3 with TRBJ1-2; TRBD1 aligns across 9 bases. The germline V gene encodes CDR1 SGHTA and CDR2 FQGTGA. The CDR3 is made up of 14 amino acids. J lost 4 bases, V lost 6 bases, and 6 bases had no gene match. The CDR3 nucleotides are TGTGCCAGCAGGCACAGGGGGCGCATCTATGGCTACACCTTC. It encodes CASRHRGRIYGYTF.

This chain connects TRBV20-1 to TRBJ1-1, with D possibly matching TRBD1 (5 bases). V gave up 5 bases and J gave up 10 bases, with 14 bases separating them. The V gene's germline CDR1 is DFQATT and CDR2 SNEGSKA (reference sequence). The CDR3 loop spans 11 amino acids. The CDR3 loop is CSAGGLGGAFF. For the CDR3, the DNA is TGCAGTGCTGGAGGGCTGGGGGGAGCTTTCTTT.

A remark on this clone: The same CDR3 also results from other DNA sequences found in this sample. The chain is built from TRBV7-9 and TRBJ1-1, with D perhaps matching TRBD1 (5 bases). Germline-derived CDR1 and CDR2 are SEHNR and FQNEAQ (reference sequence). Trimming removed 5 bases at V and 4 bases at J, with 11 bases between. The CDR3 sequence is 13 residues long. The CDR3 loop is CASSPGQGTEAFF. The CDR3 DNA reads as TGTGCCAGCAGCCCAGGTCAGGGCACTGAAGCTTTCTTT.